This note documents a single TCR beta chain sequence. These data originate in a study of technical replicates of blood from a few donors. Trimming pared 4 bases from V and 4 bases from J, leaving 11 bases between. Germline V CDR1 and CDR2: SGHTA, FQGNSA. The CDR3 is 14 residues long. Assay: immunoSEQ multiplex PCR; the TCRdb copy retains only in-frame clones and omits some. The data contain roughly 59,000 clones, about 86% of them singletons. The rearrangement joins TRBV7-2 to TRBJ1-3, with a weak D call TRBD1 (5 bases). The specimen sequenced was PBMCs. This TCR derives from a human donor in good health. Some clones in this sample may be carry-over from other donors' samples. This CDR3 is CASSSAGYGNTIYF. As DNA, the CDR3 is TGTGCCAGCAGCTCGGCAGGGTACGGAAACACCATATATTTT.